A selection of T cell receptor beta chains follows, all from one sample in a study of T cells in Graves' hyperthyroidism and ophthalmopathy. TCRdb used MiXCR to reprocess the multiplex PCR reads, holding one entry per CDR3 protein. The sample has 610,000 or so distinct CDR3 sequences, more than 45% seen once. The sequenced sample consisted of peripheral blood or thyroid tissue (not recorded which). These receptors came from a young woman with Graves' hyperthyroidism. The CDR3 runs from the conserved cysteine through the conserved F or W. The order of the fields is J gene, V gene, D gene, clone size, CDR3 protein, CDR3 DNA. The D gene is left open where the match is weak. The size of a clone is reported for some rows only, either as once, few or many, or as a class for expanded clones.

>TRBJ2-2|TRBV7-3|.|many
CASSSLARANTGELFF
TGTGCCAGCAGCTCCCTAGCGCGCGCGAACACCGGGGAGCTGTTTTTT
>TRBJ2-1|TRBV2|.|.
CASARGRYNEQFF
TGTGCCAGTGCGCGAGGCCGATACAATGAGCAGTTCTTC
>TRBJ1-1|TRBV7-9|TRBD1|.
CASSLGQGRITEAFF
TGTGCCAGCAGCTTGGGACAGGGAAGGATCACTGAAGCTTTCTTT
>TRBJ2-5|TRBV20-1|.|many
CSARGFFRTAEETQYF
TGCAGTGCTAGAGGGTTCTTCAGGACAGCTGAAGAGACCCAGTACTTC
>TRBJ1-1|TRBV29-1|.|.
CSVPMIAMNTEAFF
TGCAGCGTTCCGATGATAGCCATGAACACTGAAGCTTTCTTT
>TRBJ2-3|TRBV2|.|.
CASKGTFTDTQYF
TGTGCCAGCAAGGGGACATTCACAGATACGCAGTATTTT
>TRBJ1-5|TRBV6-1|.|.
CASSARGIQPQHF
TGTGCCAGCAGTGCGAGGGGGATTCAGCCCCAGCATTTT
>TRBJ2-3|TRBV12-3/TRBV12-4|TRBD2|.
CASSPSGRGTDTQYF
TGTGCCAGCAGTCCCAGCGGGAGGGGCACAGATACGCAGTATTTT
>TRBJ1-6|TRBV6-2/TRBV6-3|.|many
CASSSSQGGSPLHF
TGTGCCAGCAGTTCCAGCCAGGGTGGTTCACCCCTCCACTTT
>TRBJ1-2|TRBV12-5|TRBD1|few
CASGSEPGQGESGYTF
TGTGCTAGTGGTTCAGAACCGGGACAGGGGGAGAGTGGCTACACCTTC